Below, one T cell receptor (beta chain) is given with its context. TCRdb's table, derived via immunoSEQ multiplex PCR, lists solely in-frame clones and lacks some. Here the sample spans 310,000 or so clones, roughly 86% being singletons. This record belongs to a study of blood T cell repertoires in COVID-19. Across the study: COVID-19 samples from acute and convalescent phases originated in the United States, Italy and Spain.

Between the trimmed V and J ends, which lost 1 base and 6 bases, there was a span of 9 bases. This CDR3 is 13 amino acids long. CDR1 and CDR2 (germline): SEHNR, FQNEAQ (reference sequence). The sequencing sample was made of peripheral blood. The TCR originated in a woman between 25 and 40 years old who had recovered from COVID-19. This chain links TRBV7-9 with TRBJ1-2, with D perhaps TRBD1 (5 bases). CDR3 amino acids: CASSLVAGHGYTF. CDR3 bases: TGTGCCAGCAGCTTAGTGGCAGGGCATGGCTACACCTTC.